This T cell receptor (beta chain) was sequenced during a study of T cell changes during pregnancy in multiple sclerosis. Germline lookup yields CDR1 SGDLS and CDR2 YYNGEE. The CDR3 spans 14 residues. Germline trimming cut 3 bases from V and 7 bases from J; bases unmatched to any gene: 8. The table came from immunoSEQ multiplex PCR; TCRdb's copy has only in-frame clones and leaves some out. The data hold about 64,000 clones, with around nine tenths observed a single time. This sequence was found in a female donor with multiple sclerosis, enrolled in a pregnancy study. Sequenced material: peripheral blood, taken in the second trimester of pregnancy. The rearrangement links TRBV9 to TRBJ1-1, with 8 bases identical to TRBD1. In DNA, the CDR3 is TGTGCCAGCAGCGCGAGACAGGGGCGGGTTGAAGCTTTCTTT. Translated: CASSARQGRVEAFF. Supplemented by reference TRBV9 and TRBJ1-1, the full variable domain reads DSGVTQTPKHLITATGQRVTLRCSPRSGDLSVYWYQQSLDQGLQFLIQYYNGEERAKGNILERFSAQQFPDLHSELNLSSLELGDSALYFCASSARQGRVEAFFGQGTRLTVV.